Listed here is a single TCR beta chain. Its matching antigen is unknown. With the Oncomine TCR Beta short-read assay, DNA from cultured CD4+ T cells was sequenced. TCRdb ran MiXCR on the PCR reads and lists one entry per CDR3 protein. The repertoire holds 5,000 to 8,000 distinct CDR3 sequences, with around 19% as singletons. This sample stems from a study of vaccination and CD4 T cells after COVID-19. Treatment described: approximately 9-day PBMC culture with coronavirus spike peptide pools or control peptides (ViraFEST assay). The V end lost 5 bases, the J end lost 4 bases, and 17 bases lay between the germline ends. This CDR3 region has 15 residues. Germline CDR1 and CDR2: ENHRY and SYGVKD.

Sequenced: CD4+ T cells from blood, cultured in vitro. The sequence came from a human donor who had recovered from COVID-19. The chain recombines TRBV10-3 with TRBJ1-2; perhaps TRBD1 as D (5 bases). For the CDR3, the DNA is TGTGCCATCAGTAAGGTGGGGCCGAGTGGCTATGGCTACACCTTC. It codes for CAISKVGPSGYGYTF.